The present TCR beta chain was sequenced within a study of T cell responses to AZD1222 COVID-19 vaccine. Study-level findings and limits: No repertoire was sampled before or during the peak T cell response, only after it.

The trim removed 3 bases at V and 1 base at J, leaving 6 bases unmatched. Germline CDR1 reads LNHNV; CDR2 reads YYDKDF (reference sequence). CDR3 length: 16 amino acids. This table comes from immunoSEQ multiplex PCR, and its TCRdb copy is limited to in-frame clones, with some not included. The table has some 150,000 clones, approximately 90% seen once; the top ten hold 3.5% to 5.5%. Of note for this clone: Its matching antigen is unknown.

The clonotype was recovered from an adult who received the MenACWY meningococcal vaccine as a control. V and J are TRBV15 and TRBJ2-3, with TRBD1 matching over 8 bases. This material consisted of peripheral blood, taken 28 days after the second dose of the MenACWY control vaccine. This CDR3 is CATSRDRVGGTDTQYF. The CDR3 DNA is TGTGCCACCAGCAGGGACAGGGTTGGTGGCACAGATACGCAGTATTTT.